These 14 T cell receptor beta chains came from one sample sequenced in a study of T-cell reconstitution after alpha-beta-depleted transplantation in children. Unique molecular identifiers featured in how the TCRbeta library was prepared. MiXCR was run by TCRdb on the PCR reads, yielding one entry per CDR3 protein. This sample has about 440,000 distinct CDR3 sequences, with roughly 43% found just once. This material consisted of PBMCs, taken before TCRalphabeta/CD19-depleted stem cell transplant. The receptors shown here come from a girl under 10 years old with aplastic anemia, due to receive a stem cell transplant.

This clonotype was seen more than once but under ten times. V is TRBV5-1 and J is TRBJ2-5; 9 bases match TRBD1. The CDR3 contains 15 residues. The germline V gene encodes CDR1 SGHRS and CDR2 YFSETQ. After removal of 2 bases from V and 2 bases from J, the junction contained 4 bases not matched to a gene. The CDR3 loop reads CASSFLGTGQETQYF. The CDR3 bases are TGCGCCAGCAGCTTTTTAGGGACAGGGCAAGAGACCCAGTACTTC.

This chain uses TRBV28 with TRBJ2-5; 7 bases line up with TRBD1. The V segment lost 5 bases and the J segment 2 bases; nucleotides outside the gene matches: 11. Germline assignment: CDR1 MDHEN and CDR2 SYDVKM. This CDR3 region has 16 residues. For the CDR3, the DNA is TGTGCCAGCAGTCACCATCAAGGGGGCCGGCAAGAGACCCAGTACTTC. Its translation: CASSHHQGGRQETQYF.

The chain couples TRBV7-9 to TRBJ1-1; the D gene is possibly TRBD1 (6 bases). Trimming left V 5 bases short and J 8 bases short, with 9 bases between. The CDR3 covers 11 residues. CDR1 and CDR2 (germline): SEHNR, FQNEAQ (reference sequence). The CDR3 nucleotides are TGTGCCAGCAGCACGCAGGGGGAAGCTTTCTTT. Protein product: CASSTQGEAFF.

Of note for this clonotype: One base away lies a much larger clone, so this may be a sequencing read error. The rearrangement joins TRBV20-1 to TRBJ2-5; a possible D gene is TRBD1 (5 bases). CDR1 is DFQATT and CDR2 is SNEGSKA in the germline V gene (reference sequence). The CDR3 contains 13 residues. V was cut by 8 bases and J by 2 bases, with 15 bases left in between. The DNA for the CDR3 is TGCAGTCTCCTCAGGACAAGGCAAGAGACCCAGTACTTC. Residues: CSLLRTRQETQYF.

Comments on this clonotype: The junction departs from germline at one end; a sequencing error may be responsible. This chain uses TRBV11-1 with TRBJ2-7; maybe TRBD1 (5 bases). Germline CDR1 reads SGHAT; CDR2 reads FQDESV (reference sequence). CDR3 length equals 13 residues. This CDR3 is CASGLGVSCEQYF. The CDR3 DNA reads TGTGCCAGCGGCCTAGGGGTCTCCTGCGAGCAGTACTTC.

This clonotype was counted between two and nine times. The chain has TRBV5-1 and TRBJ1-3; D remains ambiguous. The germline V gene has CDR1 SGHRS and CDR2 YFSETQ. The CDR3 covers 17 residues. CDR3 residues: CTGPRPEGAGSGNTIYF. CDR3 in DNA: TGCACCGGCCCTCGGCCCGAAGGCGCGGGCTCTGGAAACACCATATATTTT.

The chain couples TRBV28 to TRBJ2-1, with 11 bases identical to TRBD2. Germline loops: CDR1 MDHEN, CDR2 SYDVKM. The CDR3 contains 16 residues. V shed 6 bases, J shed 9 bases, and the junction held 13 bases outside the gene matches. The CDR3 sequence: CASSPRGTSGRGEQFF. The CDR3 region has the DNA TGTGCCAGCAGCCCTCGCGGGACTAGCGGACGGGGTGAGCAGTTCTTC.

This clonotype was counted between two and nine times. This sequence joins TRBV7-6 and TRBJ2-2; 8 bases agree with TRBD1. V was clipped by 5 bases and J by 5 bases; unmatched bases: 7. Germline V gene data show CDR1 as SGHVS and CDR2 as FNYEAQ. This CDR3 is built from 15 residues. The CDR3 DNA sequence: TGTGCCAGCAGCACGCGTCGACAGGGGACCGGGGAGCTGTTTTTT. This sequence encodes CASSTRRQGTGELFF.

This clonotype came up once. The V gene is TRBV9, the J gene TRBJ2-6; D is tentatively TRBD1 or TRBD2 (5 bases each). CDR3 length: 17 amino acids. The ends were cut back, 1 base at V and 1 base at J, with 12 bases in the middle. Per germline, CDR1 SGDLS and CDR2 YYNGEE. This CDR3 is CASSVRDGISGANVLTF. CDR3 DNA: TGTGCCAGCAGCGTACGGGACGGAATTTCTGGGGCCAACGTCCTGACTTTC.

This clonotype has a count of ten or more. V is TRBV6-5 and J is TRBJ1-1; 8 bases are a match to TRBD1. The germline V gene encodes CDR1 MNHEY and CDR2 SVGAGI. The trim removed 4 bases at V and 10 bases at J, leaving 5 bases unmatched. This CDR3 is 12 amino acids long. The CDR3 is CASSSQGVGAFF. CDR3 nucleotide sequence: TGTGCCAGCAGTTCACAGGGGGTCGGAGCTTTCTTT.

This chain connects TRBV10-3 to TRBJ2-1; the match to TRBD2 covers 13 bases. The V gene's germline CDR1 is ENHRY and CDR2 SYGVKD. V trimming: 4 bases; J trimming: 6 bases; junction bases outside the gene matches: 0. CDR3 length: 14 residues. CDR3 in DNA: TGTGCCATCAGTGGACTAGCGGGGGGCAATGAGCAGTTCTTC. It is translated as CAISGLAGGNEQFF.

This rearrangement joins TRBV6-1 to TRBJ2-1, with D hard to call. V was shortened by 5 bases and J by 12 bases, with 11 bases between the two germline ends. The CDR3 runs to 11 residues. Germline CDR1 reads MNHNS; CDR2 reads SASEGT. CDR3 sequence: CASSISSGQFF. The CDR3 bases are TGTGCCAGCAGTATCTCCTCCGGGCAGTTCTTC.

On this clonotype itself: One end of the junction varies from germline; a read error may be responsible. The chain carries TRBV20-1 and TRBJ2-1; 10 positions agree with TRBD2. Germline V gene lookup returns CDR1 DFQATT and CDR2 SNEGSKA (reference sequence). The CDR3 consists of 17 residues. Here the CDR3 DNA reads TGCTGTGCTAGTACCAAGCTCCTGAGCGGGAGGGCCAATGAGCAGTTCTTC. Its translation is CCASTKLLSGRANEQFF.

V and J are TRBV5-1 and TRBJ2-5; perhaps TRBD2 as D (7 bases). Germline values: CDR1 SGHRS, CDR2 YFSETQ. The V end lost 5 bases, the J end lost 1 base, and 15 bases lay between the germline ends. The CDR3 spans 15 residues. This chain's CDR3 is CASSGSGGPQETQYF. CDR3 nucleotides: TGCGCCAGCAGTGGATCCGGGGGGCCCCAAGAGACCCAGTACTTC.